The present T cell receptor beta chain was sequenced within a study of blood T cells in healthy people across ages (dated by TCRdb to the mid-2010s). Notes on the research overall: In model experiments, template switching captured about one uniquely barcoded TCR beta cDNA molecule for every two T cells. The study analyzed two additional independent replicas of 1 million unique cDNA reads from the same blood draw for two donors, one aged 18 to 30 and one aged 80 or older. To track age-related changes in TCR beta repertoire diversity, the study relied on deep sequencing normalized with unique cDNA molecular identifiers. Four age groups were formed from the donors: young (average approximately 17 years), middle-aged (approximately 41), aged (approximately 60) and long-lived (82). To avoid experimental bias, donors of different ages were randomly spread across the sequencing lanes. General findings and caveats noted by the study authors: Bulk unsorted PBMC profiling prevented conclusive comparison of naive and antigen-experienced compartments. The long-lived group showed more naive CD4+ T cells, fewer expanded clones and increased TCR diversity than the aged group, suggesting age selection. The CMV infection status of donors was not known, potentially confounding age-related changes in expanded clonotypes. Observed TCR beta diversity per million T cells fell roughly linearly with age, and a significant reduction was already apparent by age approximately 40. The percentage of naive T cells measured by flow cytometry correlated strongly with observed TCR beta diversity. Total diversity estimates from one million sequenced T cells were considered lower bounds and underestimates.

In regard to this clonotype: Its antigen is unknown. No base quality information exists; no much larger clone differs at one position.

Systemically healthy Caucasian individuals from Russia, 35 to 50 in total and aged about 6 to 95 years, were included as donors. Each donor gave ten milliliters of peripheral blood, collected into EDTA-treated Vacutainer tubes. Ficoll-Paque density-gradient centrifugation was used to isolate PBMCs, with at least 6.5 million per sample. Trizol reagent was used to extract total RNA from the PBMCs, yielding at least 6 micrograms per sample. For every donor, flow cytometry on a PBMC aliquot measured the percentage of naive CD45RAhigh/CD27high T cells. Library prep was done by 5' RACE. TCRdb names Illumina HiSeq 2500 as the instrument used. A second PCR of about 6 to 11 cycles was performed with a sample-barcoded 5' primer and a J-beta primer mix. A unique molecular identifier was introduced onto each TCR beta cDNA molecule by a template-switch 5' adaptor carrying 12 random nucleotides. At least 2.5 million CDR3-containing paired-end reads were obtained from each sample. First-strand cDNA was synthesized from all RNA with the Mint cDNA synthesis kit, primed by a TRBC-specific oligonucleotide. Following uracil-DNA glycosylase treatment, a first 18-cycle PCR with universal primers M1SS and BC2_uni_R was performed on all cDNA. Per the source publication's procedure: Each sample was normalized by randomly selecting 1 million high-quality reads, each carrying a distinct molecular identifier. Reads with shared molecular identifiers were discarded instead of being binned into consensus sequences. MiTCR, run with a Q25 quality threshold and the strictest error-elimination algorithm, handled CDR3 identification, clonotype clustering and error correction. A nonparametric unseen species model using Euler transformation provided a lower-bound estimate of total TCR beta diversity. TCRdb's own reprocessing of the public reads used fastp at Q25 and MiXCR and kept productive beta chains. Here each entry gathers all rows of one CDR3 protein and keeps the most common genes and DNA. These V and J calls derive from TCRdb rather than the authors' analysis. Here the sample has over 600,000 distinct CDR3 sequences; 20% to 25% occur a single time. The top ten clonotypes cover approximately 3.6% of the sample.

CDR1 and CDR2, looked up from the germline V gene, are LGHNA and YNFKEQ. From the cysteine through the phenylalanine, the CDR3 covers 13 amino acids. Only the CDR3 region is kept as DNA, spanning 39 bases read in frame from base 1. Trimming costs V 0 bases and J 4 bases, and their ends lie 7 bases apart. The sequence came from a man between 65 and 85 years old in good health. Recombination connected TRBV4-2 to TRBJ2-7; the D segment could be TRBD1, given 5 matching bases. Specimen: blood. The CDR3 protein: CASSQEGLYEQYF. Here is the DNA: TGTGCCAGCAGCCAAGAGGGGCTTTACGAGCAGTACTTC.